These 13 T cell receptor beta chains originate from one sample sequenced in a study of blood T cell repertoires in COVID-19. Data came from immunoSEQ multiplex PCR; TCRdb stores just in-frame clones and leaves some out. The sample carries roughly 320,000 clones, more than 85% recorded once. The sequenced sample consisted of PBMCs or T cells enriched from blood (not recorded which). These receptors came from a woman aged 30 to 39 who had been exposed to COVID-19.

The V gene is TRBV3-1 (or the pseudogene TRBV3-2), the J gene TRBJ1-6, with 7 positions matching TRBD1. Germline V gene lookup returns CDR1 LGHDT and CDR2 YNNKEL (reference sequence). The CDR3 contains 14 residues. The junction had 7 bases not matched to a gene; V was cut back by 6 bases and J by 8 bases. In nucleotides, the CDR3 is TGTGCCAGCAGTCTACAGGGGAACCATTCACCCCTCCACTTT. Translating gives CASSLQGNHSPLHF.

This clone was observed a handful of times. The rearrangement joins TRBV5-6 to TRBJ1-6, with TRBD1 identical over 8 bases. Germline lookup yields CDR1 SGHDT and CDR2 YYEEEE. The ends lost 0 bases at V and 7 bases at J; junction bases unmatched: 0. This CDR3 has 14 residues. The chain's CDR3 is CASSLGTGNSPLHF. CDR3 nucleotides: TGTGCCAGCAGCTTGGGGACAGGGAATTCACCCCTCCACTTT.

The chain carries TRBV4-2 and TRBJ1-2, with 7 bases fitting TRBD1. From germline, CDR1 is LGHNA and CDR2 YNFKEQ. The V segment lost 4 bases and the J segment 2 bases; nucleotides outside the gene matches: 7. The CDR3 consists of 15 residues. The CDR3, as DNA: TGTGCCAGCAGCCGTGGGGCAGGGGGAAACTATGGCTACACCTTC. Translation gives CASSRGAGGNYGYTF.

The chain couples TRBV14 to TRBJ2-5, with D perhaps TRBD2 (5 bases). Between the trimmed V and J ends, which lost 1 base and 2 bases, there was a span of 11 bases. The CDR3 totals 15 residues. Germline V gene data show CDR1 as SGHDN and CDR2 as FVKESK. The CDR3 loop reads CASSQGLLLQETQYF. The DNA of the CDR3 is TGTGCCAGCAGCCAAGGACTACTCCTACAAGAGACCCAGTACTTC.

DNA of the CDR3: TGTGCCAGCAGCTTAGTCTCCTACAGAGCAACTAATGAAAAACTGTTTTTT. Translating it yields CASSLVSYRATNEKLFF. V and J are TRBV7-9 and TRBJ1-4; no clear D. V was trimmed by 1 base and J by 0 bases, leaving 12 bases between them. CDR3 length: 17 residues. CDR1 and CDR2 (germline): SEHNR, FQNEAQ (reference sequence).

The chain uses TRBV29-1 and TRBJ1-1; tentative D call: TRBD1 (5 bases). The V gene lost 4 bases and the J gene lost 1 base, with 10 bases spanning the gap. The CDR3 has 13 amino acids. Per the germline V gene, CDR1 is SQVTM and CDR2 is ANQGSEA. The CDR3 protein is CSVAQGTNTEAFF. The CDR3 nucleotides read TGCAGCGTTGCCCAGGGAACGAACACTGAAGCTTTCTTT.

This rearrangement joins TRBV5-4 to TRBJ2-7; D remains unclear. The CDR3 has 14 amino acids. Trimming took 3 bases from V and 1 from J, leaving 11 bases between them. Germline CDR1 is SGHNT and CDR2 is YYREEE (reference sequence). CDR3 residues: CASSSSGWSYEQYF. In nucleotides, the CDR3 is TGTGCCAGCAGCTCCTCCGGTTGGTCCTACGAGCAGTACTTC. The variable domain in full, with the rest retrieved from reference TRBV5-4 and TRBJ2-7, is ETGVTQSPTHLIKTRGQQVTLRCSSQSGHNTVSWYQQALGQGPQFIFQYYREEENGRGNFPPRFSGLQFPNYSSELNVNALELDDSALYLCASSSSGWSYEQYFGPGTRLTVT.

J is TRBJ1-5 and V is TRBV4-3; D is unresolved. The CDR3 is made up of 15 amino acids. Between the trimmed V and J ends, which lost 0 bases and 2 bases, there was a span of 8 bases. Germline-derived CDR1 and CDR2 are LGHNA and YSLEER. This CDR3 reads CASSQDELRNQPQHF. The CDR3 DNA is TGCGCCAGCAGCCAAGACGAGCTCCGCAATCAGCCCCAGCATTTT.

This clone was counted a single time. The chain is built from TRBV27 and TRBJ2-7; 8 bases line up with TRBD1. Germline V gene lookup returns CDR1 MNHEY and CDR2 SMNVEV (reference sequence). This CDR3 has 13 amino acids. V trimming: 6 bases; J trimming: 5 bases; junction bases outside the gene matches: 6. CDR3 residues: CASRDRVYHEQYF. Here the CDR3 DNA reads TGTGCCAGCAGGGACAGGGTTTACCACGAGCAGTACTTC.

This clone was seen a single time. The V gene is TRBV6-5, the J gene TRBJ1-1; no firm D call. CDR1 and CDR2 from the germline V gene are MNHEY and SVGAGI. CDR3 size: 14 residues. V lost 4 bases to trimming and J lost 4 bases, with 13 bases between them. This CDR3 reads CASSFRTLGTEAFF. Written as DNA, the CDR3 is TGTGCCAGCAGTTTTCGCACTCTTGGCACTGAAGCTTTCTTT.

The genes are TRBV5-4 and TRBJ2-7; TRBD1 agrees at 8 bases. Germline CDR1 is SGHNT and CDR2 is YYREEE (reference sequence). V lost 4 bases and J lost 4; bases outside the gene matches: 7. The CDR3 covers 14 residues. The CDR3 DNA reads as TGTGCCAGCAGCCAGGGACAGGCTCTATACGAGCAGTACTTC. It translates to CASSQGQALYEQYF.

Remarks on this clone: Other nucleotide sequences from this sample produce the same CDR3. The chain joins TRBV2 to TRBJ2-7; no reliable D call. The CDR3 consists of 11 residues. V lost 4 bases, J lost 7 bases, and 8 bases lay in between. Germline CDR1 reads SNHLY; CDR2 reads FYNNEI. The CDR3 is CASSGLREQYF. The CDR3 region has the DNA TGTGCCAGCAGTGGGCTCAGGGAGCAGTACTTC.

J is TRBJ1-1 and V is TRBV12-3 or TRBV12-4; weak D call: TRBD1 (6 bases). Trimming stripped 6 bases from V and 3 bases from J, with 8 bases between. The CDR3 has 12 amino acids. The CDR3 loop reads CASRQGYTEAFF. CDR3 coding DNA: TGTGCCAGCAGACAGGGATACACTGAAGCTTTCTTT.